This TCR beta chain derives from a study of cytomegalovirus exposure and HLA in healthy donors. Study-level points and caveats: Based on reports, TCR beta sequences accurately predicted HLA-A and HLA-B alleles for most subjects.

V dropped 6 bases and J dropped 6; count of bases not matched to a gene: 2. The germline gives CDR1 MNHNS, CDR2 SASEGT. CDR3 length: 13 amino acids. In the PCR, 60 Vbeta and 13 Jbeta primers were used. Produced via immunoSEQ multiplex PCR; TCRdb's table is partial and in-frame only. Among about 150,000 clones, 66% were seen once, and the ten largest hold roughly 1.7%. Remarks on this clone: As yet, its antigen is unknown.

The V gene is TRBV6-1, the J gene TRBJ2-1; TRBD2 agrees at 10 bases. The sample taken for sequencing was PBMCs. The origin of this receptor is a human donor in good health. The CDR3 spells CASRSSGGNEQFF. The CDR3 bases are TGTGCCAGCAGGTCTAGCGGGGGCAATGAGCAGTTCTTC.